Presented here are 2 T cell receptor beta chains from one specimen sequenced in a study of blood T cell repertoires in COVID-19. TCRdb's copy holds only in-frame clones and misses some; the assay was immunoSEQ multiplex PCR. The table includes some 300,000 clones, approximately 88% detected once. Sequenced: PBMCs or T cells enriched from blood (not recorded which). These receptors all come from a woman aged 25 to 39 who had recovered from COVID-19.

The chain is built from TRBV6-1 and TRBJ1-1; weak D call: TRBD1 (6 bases). V was shortened by 2 bases and J by 5 bases, with 15 bases between the two germline ends. Germline V gene sequence: CDR1 MNHNS, CDR2 SASEGT. The CDR3 is 15 amino acids. CDR3 coding DNA: TGTGCCAGCAGTGAAAGAAAAGGGGGGGAGACTGAAGCTTTCTTT. Residues: CASSERKGGETEAFF.

The chain joins TRBV19 to TRBJ1-2; no clear D gene. The germline CDR1 and CDR2 sequences are LNHDA and SQIVND (reference sequence). The CDR3 totals 16 residues. The ends were cut back, 3 bases at V and 3 bases at J, with 17 bases in the middle. CDR3 coding DNA: TGTGCCAGTAGTATTAAGGGAGGGATGTACGACTATGGCTACACCTTC. Its translation is CASSIKGGMYDYGYTF.